This entry concerns a single T cell receptor beta chain. Its antigen is not known. Using immunoSEQ multiplex PCR, the repertoire was profiled, and TCRdb retains in-frame clones only, with some absent. The table shows about 170,000 clones, with about 89% occurring only once. V was pared by 3 bases and J by 5 bases, with 8 bases between. The V gene's germline CDR1 is SGDLS and CDR2 YYNGEE. This CDR3 spans 12 amino acids. The sample belongs to a study of cytomegalovirus exposure and HLA in healthy donors. Study context: Later, an analysis reported that the roughly 120 validation repertoires had used the same platform as the roughly 660 first-cohort repertoires. Study-level results: The classifier was said to identify cytomegalovirus status with high specificity and sensitivity. CMV antigen specificity was confirmed in vitro for three CMV-associated chains. Among TCR beta chains, those listed as cytomegalovirus-associated numbered roughly 150.

V gene TRBV9 combines with J gene TRBJ1-1, with a weak D call TRBD1 (5 bases). Sample: PBMCs. This TCR was recovered from a man aged 18 to 29 in good health and CMV-seropositive. CDR3 nucleotide sequence: TGTGCCAGCAGCGGCGACAGAACTGAAGCTTTCTTT. Translating it yields CASSGDRTEAFF.